Sequencing of this T cell receptor (beta chain) was carried out in a study of glioma-infiltrating T cells after dendritic cell vaccination. Study-wide context: Monocyte-derived dendritic cells, cultured approximately seven days with IL-4 and GM-CSF, were pulsed with autologous tumor lysate. Dendritic cell vaccine was injected intradermally three times, biweekly.

Selection required adequate fresh-frozen tumor tissue plus more than two years' survival data. Before vaccination, two weeks after the third vaccination, and at progression, PBMC were collected. This CDR3 comprises 16 residues. V gave up 3 bases and J gave up 7 bases; unmatched junction bases: 8. Germline CDR1 is SGHVS and CDR2 is FNYEAQ. Sequencing used immunoSEQ multiplex PCR; TCRdb keeps in-frame clones, though not all of them. The sample consists of roughly 98,000 clones, over 75% of them appearing once. The chain recombines TRBV7-6 with TRBJ2-2; 10 bases match TRBD1. This clonotype originated in a human donor with glioblastoma. Source: blood, taken before dendritic cell vaccination. CDR3 amino acids: CASSFPGQGRHGELFF. The DNA of the CDR3 is TGTGCCAGCAGCTTTCCGGGACAGGGGAGGCACGGGGAGCTGTTTTTT. Drawing the rest from reference TRBV7-6 and TRBJ2-2, the complete variable domain is GAGVSQSPRYKVTKRGQDVALRCDPISGHVSLYWYRQALGQGPEFLTYFNYEAQQDKSGLPNDRFSAERPEGSISTLTIQRTEQRDSAMYRCASSFPGQGRHGELFFGEGSRLTVL.